This T cell receptor (beta chain) came from a study of control samples from healthy donors and cancer patients. Libraries were prepared by immunoSEQ multiplex PCR; TCRdb keeps only in-frame clonotypes and omits some of them. This sample has tens of thousands of clones; roughly 84% occur once, and the top ten carry around 29%. V dropped 5 bases and J dropped 1 base, with 17 bases sitting between them. The CDR3 covers 16 residues. Per germline, CDR1 LNHNV and CDR2 YYDKDF (reference sequence). V is TRBV15 and J is TRBJ1-1; tentatively, D is TRBD1 (5 bases). The sequence derives from a man between 60 and 75 years old with head and neck cancer. Material: PBMCs. The CDR3 is CATSGRTRKPNTEAFF. CDR3 nucleotides: TGTGCCACCAGCGGCAGGACAAGAAAACCGAACACTGAAGCTTTCTTT.